This entry lists 26 T cell receptor beta chains sequenced from one sample in a study of blood T cell repertoires in COVID-19. Only in-frame clones appear in the TCRdb table, and some are missing; sequencing was by immunoSEQ multiplex PCR. This table has some 150,000 clones, 79% appearing once. The sequenced sample consisted of peripheral blood. Receptors were obtained from a man between 50 and 59 years old with active or convalescent COVID-19.

The rearrangement links TRBV7-2 to TRBJ1-1; 8 bases line up with TRBD1. J lost 0 bases, V lost 2 bases, and 2 bases had no gene match. CDR1 is SGHTA and CDR2 is FQGNSA in the germline V gene. This CDR3 comprises 15 residues. The CDR3 DNA follows: TGTGCCAGCAGCTTACAGGGGGCCTTGAACACTGAAGCTTTCTTT. Protein product: CASSLQGALNTEAFF.

The CDR3 loop reads CASTQSGSEAFF. The CDR3 DNA follows: TGTGCCAGCACCCAGTCAGGTTCTGAAGCTTTCTTT. The chain links TRBV28 to TRBJ1-1; no reliable D call. V was cut by 7 bases and J by 6 bases, with 12 bases left in between. This CDR3 has 12 residues. Germline V gives CDR1 MDHEN, CDR2 SYDVKM.

The chain couples TRBV4-2 to TRBJ1-5; the match to TRBD1 covers 8 bases. Germline V gene lookup returns CDR1 LGHNA and CDR2 YNFKEQ. J lost 7 bases, V lost 6 bases, and 5 bases had no gene match. CDR3 length: 13 residues. CDR3 nucleotides: TGTGCCAGCAGTCAGGACAGGGTCCAGCCCCAGCATTTT. It yields the protein CASSQDRVQPQHF.

V usage is TRBV5-8 and J usage is TRBJ2-1, with TRBD2 matching over 15 bases. The germline CDR1 and CDR2 sequences are SGHTS and YDEGEE. The CDR3 runs to 19 residues. The V gene end was trimmed by 3 bases and the J gene end by 0 bases; junction bases not matched to a gene: 7. CDR3 coding DNA: TGTGCCAGCAGCTCTATTGGGACTAGCGGGAGGTACTCCTACAATGAGCAGTTCTTC. This encodes CASSSIGTSGRYSYNEQFF.

The chain uses TRBV2 and TRBJ1-5; 9 bases fit TRBD1. Germline assignment: CDR1 SNHLY and CDR2 FYNNEI. This CDR3 has 17 residues. V was pared by 9 bases and J by 0 bases, with 12 bases of the junction left unmatched. The CDR3 DNA reads as TGTGCCAGTGCGCCGGGACAGGGACTTTATAGCAATCAGCCCCAGCATTTT. This gives the protein CASAPGQGLYSNQPQHF.

This chain uses TRBV29-1 with TRBJ2-2, with 11 bases lining up with TRBD2. The CDR3 covers 16 residues. The germline V gene has CDR1 SQVTM and CDR2 ANQGSEA. V trimming: 4 bases; J trimming: 6 bases; junction bases outside the gene matches: 10. The CDR3 DNA follows: TGCAGCGTTGTCCCCACTAGCGGGAGTTATGCCGGGGAGCTGTTTTTT. Translated, it gives CSVVPTSGSYAGELFF.

This clone has just a few counts. The rearrangement links TRBV5-6 to TRBJ1-2; 9 positions match TRBD1. This CDR3 has 14 amino acids. Germline V gene sequence: CDR1 SGHDT, CDR2 YYEEEE. Trimming cost V 6 bases and J 4 bases; bases outside gene matches: 7. CDR3 in amino acids: CASTQGAEIYGYTF. The CDR3 bases are TGTGCCAGCACACAGGGGGCAGAGATCTATGGCTACACCTTC.

This chain links TRBV7-2 with TRBJ2-1; a weak D match, TRBD2 (6 bases). Germline V gives CDR1 SGHTA, CDR2 FQGNSA. This CDR3 spans 14 amino acids. V lost 4 bases and J 4 bases, leaving 11 bases between the germline ends. CDR3 coding DNA: TGTGCCAGCAGCTCAGCGGGCCGTTACAATGAGCAGTTCTTC. This translates into CASSSAGRYNEQFF.

Notes on this clone: This sample also contains other DNA sequences that code for the same CDR3. The genes are TRBV27 and TRBJ2-7; 8 nucleotides line up with TRBD2. CDR3 length: 14 residues. Per the germline V gene, CDR1 is MNHEY and CDR2 is SMNVEV (reference sequence). The V segment lost 3 bases and the J segment 4 bases; nucleotides outside the gene matches: 5. The CDR3 nucleotides read TGTGCCAGCAGTTTCTCGGGAGGGCCTTACGAGCAGTACTTC. Translating gives CASSFSGGPYEQYF.

The chain is built from TRBV7-2 and TRBJ2-7; 9 bases are shared with TRBD2. Per the germline V gene, CDR1 is SGHTA and CDR2 is FQGNSA. This CDR3 region has 14 residues. V was pared by 4 bases and J by 4 bases, with 5 bases of the junction left unmatched. The CDR3 loop reads CASSSLAGRYEQYF. CDR3 DNA: TGTGCCAGCAGCTCTCTAGCGGGACGATACGAGCAGTACTTC.

This chain connects TRBV2 to TRBJ2-5; D might be TRBD2 (7 bases). The CDR3 is made up of 13 amino acids. Trimming pared 8 bases from V and 1 base from J, leaving 11 bases between. Germline V CDR1 and CDR2: SNHLY, FYNNEI. In nucleotides, the CDR3 is TGTGCCAGCGAGGGGGGGTTCCAAGAGACCCAGTACTTC. Encoded protein: CASEGGFQETQYF.

This chain uses TRBV6-5 with TRBJ2-6; D may be TRBD2 (5 bases). This CDR3 has 16 residues. Germline CDR1 is MNHEY and CDR2 is SVGAGI. Trimming left V 2 bases short and J 4 bases short, with 12 bases between. This chain's CDR3 is CASSYASGSGANVLTF. The CDR3, as DNA: TGTGCCAGCAGTTACGCCTCGGGGTCGGGGGCCAACGTCCTGACTTTC.

This chain links TRBV6-4 with TRBJ2-1; 12 positions agree with TRBD2. The J segment lost 7 bases and the V segment lost 7 bases, leaving 20 bases of the junction unmatched. Germline V CDR1 and CDR2: MRHNA, SNTAGT. This CDR3 contains 19 residues. DNA for the CDR3: TGTGCCAGCACTCCCAGGGGCGCTAGCGGGAGGGCCAACGTTAATGAGCAGTTCTTC. Translating it yields CASTPRGASGRANVNEQFF.

This clone came up a few times. This rearrangement joins TRBV4-1 to TRBJ1-1; 8 positions agree with TRBD1. This CDR3 has 15 residues. Germline lookup yields CDR1 MGHRA and CDR2 YSYEKL. J lost 4 bases, V lost 4 bases, and 8 bases had no gene match. As DNA, the CDR3 is TGCGCCAGCAGCCCAGCCGGGACAGGTGTCACTGAAGCTTTCTTT. Protein sequence: CASSPAGTGVTEAFF.

This sequence joins TRBV6-5 and TRBJ2-1; 9 bases map to TRBD2. The CDR3 runs 12 residues. With V trimmed by 7 bases and J by 8 bases, 3 bases remained unmatched. Looked up from germline, CDR1 is MNHEY and CDR2 is SVGAGI. The CDR3 loop is CASIRTSDEQFF. CDR3 nucleotides: TGTGCCAGCATTAGGACTAGCGATGAGCAGTTCTTC.

This clone was counted only a few times. The chain employs TRBV2 and TRBJ2-7; TRBD1 is a possible D gene (5 bases). The CDR3 is made up of 13 amino acids. The germline V gene encodes CDR1 SNHLY and CDR2 FYNNEI. Trimming removed 6 bases from V and 0 bases from J, with 9 bases in between. The CDR3 here is CASRPRDSYEQYF. In DNA, the CDR3 is TGTGCCAGCAGGCCCAGGGACTCCTACGAGCAGTACTTC. Filled out from reference TRBV2 and TRBJ2-7, the complete variable domain reads EPEVTQTPSHQVTQMGQEVILRCVPISNHLYFYWYRQILGQKVEFLVSFYNNEISEKSEIFDDQFSVERPDGSNFTLKIRSTKLEDSAMYFCASRPRDSYEQYFGPGTRLTVT.

The J gene is TRBJ2-7, the V gene TRBV9, with TRBD2 identical over 7 bases. Germline V gene sequence: CDR1 SGDLS, CDR2 YYNGEE. V lost 1 base to trimming and J lost 6 bases; unmatched junction nucleotides: 4. The length of the CDR3 is 13 residues. The CDR3 is CASSVYGRSEQYF. In DNA form, the CDR3 reads TGTGCCAGCAGCGTATACGGGAGGAGCGAGCAGTACTTC.

The chain links TRBV24-1 to TRBJ1-5; 10 bases fit TRBD1. J gave up 5 bases and V 6 bases, and 6 bases lay outside the gene matches. This CDR3 spans 15 amino acids. In germline, CDR1 is KGHDR, CDR2 SFDVKD. The CDR3 loop reads CATSSTGGIDQPQHF. CDR3 nucleotide sequence: TGTGCCACCAGTTCGACAGGGGGCATTGATCAGCCCCAGCATTTT.

This clone was seen a single time. The chain is built from TRBV18 and TRBJ1-1, with 7 nucleotides matching TRBD1. After removal of 8 bases from V and 0 bases from J, the junction contained 9 bases not matched to a gene. The germline CDR1 and CDR2 sequences are KGHSH and LQKENI. CDR3 length equals 15 residues. This chain's CDR3 is CASGPSGGMNTEAFF. The CDR3 region has the DNA TGTGCCAGCGGACCCTCAGGGGGAATGAACACTGAAGCTTTCTTT.

The chain has TRBV9 and TRBJ2-4; weak D call: TRBD1 (6 bases). This CDR3 is 12 amino acids long. Germline CDR1 SGDLS, CDR2 YYNGEE. V dropped 3 bases and J dropped 5 bases, with 6 bases sitting between them. CDR3 in DNA: TGTGCCAGCAGCGGGACAGAAAACATTCAGTACTTC. This codes for CASSGTENIQYF.

This clone was found once. This chain connects TRBV7-8 to TRBJ2-7, with D possibly TRBD2 on 6 matching bases. V was shortened by 5 bases and J by 3 bases, with 14 bases between the two germline ends. This CDR3 contains 14 residues. The germline gives CDR1 SGHVS, CDR2 FQNEAQ. Here the CDR3 reads CASSGYLADYEQYF. In DNA, the CDR3 is TGTGCCAGCAGCGGGTATTTAGCGGACTACGAGCAGTACTTC.

The rearrangement uses TRBV19 and TRBJ2-1; a possible D gene is TRBD2 (5 bases). V shed 7 bases and J shed 3 bases, with 16 bases lying between them. Germline CDR1 reads LNHDA; CDR2 reads SQIVND (reference sequence). CDR3 length: 15 residues. The CDR3 DNA reads as TGTGCCAGTACCATCGACTACCAGGACTACAATGAGCAGTTCTTC. Amino acid sequence: CASTIDYQDYNEQFF.

The rearrangement uses TRBV2 and TRBJ2-3, with 12 bases aligning to TRBD2. In germline, CDR1 is SNHLY, CDR2 FYNNEI. CDR3 length equals 17 residues. With 6 bases clipped from V and 3 bases from J, the junction kept 10 bases outside the gene matches. CDR3 coding DNA: TGTGCCAGCAGCGGTGGACTAGCGGGACCCGGGACAGATACGCAGTATTTT. Encoded protein: CASSGGLAGPGTDTQYF.

J is TRBJ1-5 and V is TRBV27; 9 bases fit TRBD1. This CDR3 is 16 amino acids long. CDR1 is MNHEY and CDR2 is SMNVEV in the germline V gene (reference sequence). The ends lost 6 bases at V and 7 bases at J; junction bases unmatched: 13. The CDR3 DNA reads as TGTGCCAGCAGATTAACAGGGGGCGGGTCCGAGCAGCCCCAGCATTTT. Translated, it gives CASRLTGGGSEQPQHF.

The genes are TRBV27 and TRBJ2-6; D gene unclear. The CDR3 spans 14 residues. Germline-derived CDR1 and CDR2 are MNHEY and SMNVEV (reference sequence). Trimming pared 5 bases from V and 0 bases from J, leaving 5 bases between. CDR3 protein: CASSRSSGANVLTF. The DNA of the CDR3 is TGTGCCAGCAGTCGCAGCTCTGGGGCCAACGTCCTGACTTTC. Full variable domain (missing parts from reference TRBV27 and TRBJ2-6): EAQVTQNPRYLITVTGKKLTVTCSQNMNHEYMSWYRQDPGLGLRQIYYSMNVEVTDKGDVPEGYKVSRKEKRNFPLILESPSPNQTSLYFCASSRSSGANVLTFGAGSRLTVL.

V gene TRBV19 combines with J gene TRBJ2-1; TRBD1 agrees at 7 bases. Per the germline V gene, CDR1 is LNHDA and CDR2 is SQIVND (reference sequence). The CDR3 length is 14 residues. Unmatched junction bases numbered 8, after V lost 3 bases and J lost 9 bases. The CDR3 coding sequence is TGTGCCAGTAGTATCAAAGGGGGCGCTGGTGAGCAGTTCTTC. Its translation: CASSIKGGAGEQFF.